The clone carrying this TCR beta chain has just a few counts. This sequence may be a read error, since a much larger clone differs from it by one base. It was with a sample-barcoded 5' primer and a J-beta primer mix that a second PCR of about 6 to 12 cycles was run. TCRdb re-called the 5' RACE reads through MiXCR, storing one row per CDR3 protein. The top ten clones hold 7.7% of a sample with around 1,500,000 distinct CDR3 sequences, about 30% of them seen once. This sample was taken from a study of blood T cells in healthy people across ages. Germline CDR1 reads SGHRS; CDR2 reads YFSETQ. This CDR3 has 17 amino acids.

Sequencing input: blood. The rearrangement links TRBV5-1 to TRBJ2-3; no definite D call. The sequence derives from a woman aged 25-40 years in good health. The CDR3 reads CAGSLFQSFASTDTQYF. The CDR3 DNA reads as TGCGCCGGCAGCTTGTTCCAGTCTTTTGCTAGCACAGATACGCAGTATTTT. The variable domain in full, with the rest retrieved from reference TRBV5-1 and TRBJ2-3, is KAGVTQTPRYLIKTRGQQVTLSCSPISGHRSVSWYQQTPGQGLQFLFEYFSETQRNKGNFPGRFSGRQFSNSRSEMNVSTLELGDSALYLCAGSLFQSFASTDTQYFGPGTRLTVL.